This TCR beta chain was found in a study of blood T cell repertoires in COVID-19. Study-wide context: T cells, B-cell-depleted T cells, or PBMCs supplied cDNA or gDNA.

The germline gives CDR1 MDHEN, CDR2 SYDVKM. The CDR3 consists of 13 residues. The V and J ends lost 3 bases and 1 base respectively, with 6 bases between them. TCRdb's copy holds only in-frame clones and misses some; the assay was immunoSEQ multiplex PCR. The data show around 36,000 clones, approximately 91% seen once. The sequenced sample consisted of peripheral blood. The TCR comes from a human donor in a cohort sampled during active COVID-19. The chain links TRBV28 to TRBJ1-1; D is undetermined. CDR3 amino acids: CASSFQKNTEAFF. The DNA for the CDR3 is TGTGCCAGCAGTTTTCAGAAGAACACTGAAGCTTTCTTT. The full variable domain, rest sourced from reference TRBV28 and TRBJ1-1, is DVKVTQSSRYLVKRTGEKVFLECVQDMDHENMFWYRQDPGLGLRLIYFSYDVKMKEKGDIPEGYSVSREKKERFSLILESASTNQTSMYLCASSFQKNTEAFFGQGTRLTVV.